Only one count was recorded for the clone carrying this T cell receptor beta chain. Per the germline V gene, CDR1 is ENHRY and CDR2 is SYGVKD. This CDR3 region has 13 residues. V lost 10 bases, J lost 5 bases, and 2 bases stayed unmatched. This record comes from a study of blood T cell repertoires in COVID-19. Study-level background: Whether acute or convalescent, the COVID-19 samples came from the United States, Italy and Spain.

Here immunoSEQ multiplex PCR was the method, and the copy in TCRdb shows in-frame clones only, minus some. Altogether about 200,000 clones are present, more than 75% being singletons, with the ten largest covering roughly 5.9%. V gene TRBV10-3 combines with J gene TRBJ2-1; TRBD2 aligns across 13 bases. The TCR was taken from a man aged 40-50 years with acute COVID-19. Sequencing used PBMCs or T cells enriched from blood (not recorded which). The CDR3 loop reads CATGLAGDNEQFF. The CDR3 DNA follows: TGTGCCACCGGACTAGCGGGGGACAATGAGCAGTTCTTC.